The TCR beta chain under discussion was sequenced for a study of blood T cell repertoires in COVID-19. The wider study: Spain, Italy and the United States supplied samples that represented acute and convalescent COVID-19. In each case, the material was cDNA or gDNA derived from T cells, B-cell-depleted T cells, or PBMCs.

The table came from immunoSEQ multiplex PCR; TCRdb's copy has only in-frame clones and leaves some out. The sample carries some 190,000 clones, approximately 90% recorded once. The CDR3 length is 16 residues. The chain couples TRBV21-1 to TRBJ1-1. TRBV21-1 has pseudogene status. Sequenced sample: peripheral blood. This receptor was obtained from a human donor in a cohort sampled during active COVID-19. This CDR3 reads CASSKGEAPVDTEAFF. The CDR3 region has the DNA TGTGCCAGCAGCAAAGGCGAGGCGCCCGTAGACACTGAAGCTTTCTTT.